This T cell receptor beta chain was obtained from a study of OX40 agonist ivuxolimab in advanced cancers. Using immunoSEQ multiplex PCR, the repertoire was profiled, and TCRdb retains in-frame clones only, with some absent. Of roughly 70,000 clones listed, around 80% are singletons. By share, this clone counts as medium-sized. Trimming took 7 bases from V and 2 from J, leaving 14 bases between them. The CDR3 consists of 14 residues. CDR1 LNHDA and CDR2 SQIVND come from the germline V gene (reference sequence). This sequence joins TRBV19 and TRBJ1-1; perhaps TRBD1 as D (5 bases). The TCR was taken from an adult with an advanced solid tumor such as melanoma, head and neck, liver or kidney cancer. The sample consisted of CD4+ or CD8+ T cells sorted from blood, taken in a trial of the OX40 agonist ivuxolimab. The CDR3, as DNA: TGTGCCAGTACCCTGGCCCAGGGCAACACTGAAGCTTTCTTT. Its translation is CASTLAQGNTEAFF. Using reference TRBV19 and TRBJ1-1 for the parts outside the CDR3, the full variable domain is DGGITQSPKYLFRKEGQNVTLSCEQNLNHDAMYWYRQDPGQGLRLIYYSQIVNDFQKGDIAEGYSVSREKKESFPLTVTSAQKNPTAFYLCASTLAQGNTEAFFGQGTRLTVV.